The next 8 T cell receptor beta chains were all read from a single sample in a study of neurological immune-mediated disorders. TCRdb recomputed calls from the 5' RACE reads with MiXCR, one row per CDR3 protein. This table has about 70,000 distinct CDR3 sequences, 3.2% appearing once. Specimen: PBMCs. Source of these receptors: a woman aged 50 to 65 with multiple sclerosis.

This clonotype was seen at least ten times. CDR3 nucleotides: TGCAGTGCTAGAGAATACGGGGCCGGGGAGCTGTTTTTT. Translating it yields CSAREYGAGELFF. The chain has TRBV20-1 and TRBJ2-2, with D maybe TRBD2 (5 bases). V was shortened by 0 bases and J by 6 bases, with 8 bases between the two germline ends. The CDR3 sequence is 13 residues long. Germline loops: CDR1 DFQATT, CDR2 SNEGSKA (reference sequence).

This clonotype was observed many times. The CDR3 DNA sequence: TGCAGCGTTGAAGACATACTAGCGGGGGGTTATGAGCAGTTCTTC. The encoded protein is CSVEDILAGGYEQFF. The rearrangement joins TRBV29-1 to TRBJ2-1, with TRBD2 matching over 12 bases. The germline CDR1 and CDR2 sequences are SQVTM and ANQGSEA. J gave up 8 bases and V 0 bases, and 5 bases lay outside the gene matches. The CDR3 spans 15 residues.

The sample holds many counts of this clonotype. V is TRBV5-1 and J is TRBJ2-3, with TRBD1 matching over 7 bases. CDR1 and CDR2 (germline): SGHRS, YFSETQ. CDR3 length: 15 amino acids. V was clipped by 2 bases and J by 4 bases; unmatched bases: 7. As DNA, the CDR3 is TGCGCCAGCAGCTTCGAGACAGGGTTGGCAGATACGCAGTATTTT. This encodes CASSFETGLADTQYF. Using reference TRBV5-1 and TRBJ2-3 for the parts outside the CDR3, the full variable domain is KAGVTQTPRYLIKTRGQQVTLSCSPISGHRSVSWYQQTPGQGLQFLFEYFSETQRNKGNFPGRFSGRQFSNSRSEMNVSTLELGDSALYLCASSFETGLADTQYFGPGTRLTVL.

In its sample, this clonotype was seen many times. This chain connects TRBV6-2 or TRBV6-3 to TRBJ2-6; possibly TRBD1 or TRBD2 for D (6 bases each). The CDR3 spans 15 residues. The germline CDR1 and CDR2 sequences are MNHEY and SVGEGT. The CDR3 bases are TGTGCTTGCGGGGACACTGTCTCTGGGGCCAACGTCCTGACTTTC. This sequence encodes CACGDTVSGANVLTF.

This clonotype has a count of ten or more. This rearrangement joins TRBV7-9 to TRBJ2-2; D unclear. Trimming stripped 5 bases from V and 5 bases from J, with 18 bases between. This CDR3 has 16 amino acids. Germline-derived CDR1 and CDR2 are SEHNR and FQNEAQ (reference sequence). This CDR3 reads CASSPRRGEPTGELFF. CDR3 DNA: TGTGCCAGCAGCCCCCGTAGAGGAGAGCCAACCGGGGAGCTGTTTTTT.

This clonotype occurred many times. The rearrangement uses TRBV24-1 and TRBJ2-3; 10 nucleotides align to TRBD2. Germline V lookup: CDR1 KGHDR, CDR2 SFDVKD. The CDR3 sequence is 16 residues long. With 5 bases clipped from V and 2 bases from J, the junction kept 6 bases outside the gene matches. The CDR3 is CATSVASGGVTDTQYF. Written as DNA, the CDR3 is TGTGCCACCAGTGTGGCTAGCGGGGGCGTCACAGATACGCAGTATTTT.

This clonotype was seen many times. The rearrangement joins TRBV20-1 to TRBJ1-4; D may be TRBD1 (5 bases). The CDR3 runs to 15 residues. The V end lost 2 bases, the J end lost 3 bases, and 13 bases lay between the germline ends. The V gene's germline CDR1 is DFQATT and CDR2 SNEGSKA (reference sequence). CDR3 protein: CSARSPRDANEKLFF. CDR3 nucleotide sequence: TGCAGTGCTAGATCCCCCAGGGACGCTAATGAAAAACTGTTTTTT.

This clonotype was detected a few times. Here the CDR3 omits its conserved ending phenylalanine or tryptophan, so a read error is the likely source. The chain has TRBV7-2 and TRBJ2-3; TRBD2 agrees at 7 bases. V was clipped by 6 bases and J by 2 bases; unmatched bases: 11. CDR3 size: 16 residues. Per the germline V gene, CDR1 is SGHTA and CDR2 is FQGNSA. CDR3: CASRSPSGTATDTQYS. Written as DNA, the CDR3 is TGTGCCAGCAGGTCTCCTAGCGGAACTGCCACAGATACGCAGTATTCT.